The present T cell receptor beta chain was sequenced within a study of PD-L1 blockade in urothelial cancer. Study overall: Male sex and bladder-origin urothelial cancer were recorded for about 85% of the roughly 29 patients.

The data were produced by immunoSEQ multiplex PCR, yet TCRdb's version contains in-frame clones alone and is incomplete. The sample records under 40,000 clones, 75% to 85% being singletons. Germline CDR1 reads SGDLS; CDR2 reads YYNGEE. CDR3 length: 15 amino acids. Trimming took 0 bases from V and 3 from J, leaving 12 bases between them. Regarding time point: pretreatment peripheral blood. This chain connects TRBV9 to TRBJ2-5; D remains ambiguous. The receptor's source is a man aged 55 to 69 with urothelial cancer. The source material was PBMCs, sampled around atezolizumab (anti-PD-L1) treatment. This CDR3 is CASSVDFGPKETQYF. CDR3 nucleotides: TGTGCCAGCAGCGTAGATTTTGGGCCTAAAGAGACCCAGTACTTC.